This T cell receptor beta chain was identified during a study of identical twins (dated by TCRdb to between 2015 and 2016). Describing the broader study: To test whether fetal clonotypes persist, the study used deep sequencing on TCR alpha and beta repertoires from monozygotic twins, unrelated adults of various ages, and cord blood. To rule out contamination, replicate twin experiments were performed at different times with different library preparation protocols. The study at large found these results: Invariant T cells such as MAIT and iNKT could partly confound zero-insertion analyses, though diverse VJ usage argued against this for most clonotypes. Abundant cord blood beta clonotypes had fewer insertions, young adult naive repertoires showed a similar but weaker trend, and memory repertoires showed no such trend. Compared with coincidental sharing between unrelated individuals, an excess of low generation-probability sequences was observed among out-of-frame TCR alpha sequences shared between twins. Because the same donors could not be followed over many years, the conclusions depended on cross-sectional statistical analysis. Recombination models systematically underestimated out-of-frame TCR alpha sharing in monozygotic twins but agreed with sharing between unrelated individuals. The excess sharing between twins in beta out-of-frame sequences was weaker because fewer shared sequences reduced the signal-to-noise ratio.

The library was generated by 5' RACE. The instrument given in TCRdb is Illumina HiSeq 2000. Template switching introduced a universal primer binding site; the final cDNA contained a unique molecular identifier, enabling accurate counting of TCR cDNA molecules. Specific primers in the conserved constant-segment region were used to synthesize first-strand cDNA for TCR alpha and beta chains. Each cDNA library was double barcoded, with a SMART-Mk sample barcode plus Illumina barcodes, to control for contamination. TruSeq adapter sequences, together with Illumina sample barcodes, were added in two successive PCR steps. Sequencing of the TCR alpha and beta cDNA libraries was done on the Illumina HiSeq platform using custom primers. The source study handled its data this way. Raw reads were processed with MiGEC to extract unique molecular identifiers, and MiXCR was used to determine CDR3 positions. Recombination models were inferred per individual with the repgenHMM and IGoR tools using an EM algorithm. The analysis of shared clonotypes was done with the tcR package in R, with sharing normalized by the product of cloneset sizes. To study raw recombination without the effects of thymic and clonal selection, out-of-frame nonproductive sequences were analyzed. TCRdb reanalyzed the raw reads on its own, using fastp at Q25 for trimming and MiXCR for clone calling, and kept in-frame beta chains. One record per CDR3 amino acid sequence lists the most common genes and DNA. TCRdb assigned the V and J calls; the authors' analysis was not used. The sample records about 200,000 distinct CDR3 sequences, more than 6.5% of which are singletons. Jointly, the top ten make up about 1.9% of the sample.

Every donor was a healthy Caucasian. Three pairs of female monozygotic twins, all aged 18 to 29 years, were included in the twin cohort. Using Miltenyi CD45RO+ enrichment and human naive T-cell isolation kits, memory (CD45RO+) and naive T cells were isolated from PBMC. A distance of 12 bases separates the germline ends of V and J, which lose 5 bases and 2 bases respectively. CDR1 and CDR2, per the germline V gene, are MGHRA and YSYEKL. From its cysteine to its phenylalanine, the CDR3 spans 15 amino acids. The read is trimmed to its CDR3 DNA, 45 bases read in frame from base 1. This clonotype was detected many times. The specificity of this receptor is unknown. Per-nucleotide qualities are absent, and no much larger clonotype sits a single base away. The same sample was also studied in work on yellow fever vaccine responses in identical twins. Drawing on the second study: The T cell response to vaccination in identical twins was reported by the authors to appear partly convergent and partly personalized. In the study, vaccine-responding T cell clones were precisely tracked in identical twins.

The specimen sequenced was memory (CD45RO+) T cells sorted from blood. Explained via the paper, the cell subset or site label denotes: CD45RO+ enriched T cells. The sequence links TRBV4-1 to TRBJ2-2; no D segment can be confidently identified. The source is a woman under 30 in good health. The CDR3 protein sequence reads: CASSKGPGNTGELFF. The bases are TGCGCCAGCAGCAAAGGACCCGGAAACACCGGGGAGCTGTTTTTT.